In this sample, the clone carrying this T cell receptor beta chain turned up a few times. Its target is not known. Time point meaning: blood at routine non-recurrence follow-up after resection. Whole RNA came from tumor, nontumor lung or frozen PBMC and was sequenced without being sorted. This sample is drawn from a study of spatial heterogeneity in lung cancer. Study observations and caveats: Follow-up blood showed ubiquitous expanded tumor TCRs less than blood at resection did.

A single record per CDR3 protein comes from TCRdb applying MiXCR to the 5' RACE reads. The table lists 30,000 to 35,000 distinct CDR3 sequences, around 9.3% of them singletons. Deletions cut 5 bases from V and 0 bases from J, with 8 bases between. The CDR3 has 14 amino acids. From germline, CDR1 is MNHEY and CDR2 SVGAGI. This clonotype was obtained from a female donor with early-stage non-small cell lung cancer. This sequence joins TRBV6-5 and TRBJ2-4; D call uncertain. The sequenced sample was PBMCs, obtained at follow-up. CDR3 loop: CASSPDLAKNIQYF. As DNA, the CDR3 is TGTGCCAGCAGTCCGGACCTAGCCAAAAACATTCAGTACTTC.